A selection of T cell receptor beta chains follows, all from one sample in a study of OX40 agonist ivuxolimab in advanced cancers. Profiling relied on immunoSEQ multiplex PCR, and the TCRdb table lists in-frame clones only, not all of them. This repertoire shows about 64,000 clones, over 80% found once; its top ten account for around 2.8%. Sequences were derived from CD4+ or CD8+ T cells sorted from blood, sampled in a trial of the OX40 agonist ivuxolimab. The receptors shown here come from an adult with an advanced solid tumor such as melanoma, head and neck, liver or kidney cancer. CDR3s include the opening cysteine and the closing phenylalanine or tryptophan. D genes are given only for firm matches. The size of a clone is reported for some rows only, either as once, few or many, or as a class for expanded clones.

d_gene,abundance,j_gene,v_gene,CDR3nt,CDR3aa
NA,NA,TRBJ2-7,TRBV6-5,TGTGCCAGCAGCCTCTTCGGGTGGAACGAGCAGTACTTC,CASSLFGWNEQYF
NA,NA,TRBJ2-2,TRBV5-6,TGTGCCAGCAGCCTGTTGGGCCAGTCGAACACCGGGGAGCTGTTTTTT,CASSLLGQSNTGELFF
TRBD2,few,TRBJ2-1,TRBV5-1,TGCGCCAGCAGCTCAGAAGGGGTAGCGGGAGCGAATGAGCAGTTCTTC,CASSSEGVAGANEQFF
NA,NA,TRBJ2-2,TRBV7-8,TGTGCCAGCAGCCCCTTCCCGGGAGCGAACACCGGGGAGCTGTTTTTT,CASSPFPGANTGELFF
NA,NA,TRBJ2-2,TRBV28,TGTGCCAGCAGTCCCCCTAGGGCGGATGGCGGGGAGCTGTTTTTT,CASSPPRADGGELFF
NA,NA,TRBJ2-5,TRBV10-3,TGTGCCATCAGTGAGTCGGACAGAAAAGAGACCCAGTACTTC,CAISESDRKETQYF
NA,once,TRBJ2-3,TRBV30,TGTGCCTGGAGTCTAGGGACATCCGCAGATACGCAGTATTTT,CAWSLGTSADTQYF
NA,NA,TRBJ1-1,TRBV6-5,TGTGCCAGCACCCGAAACACTGAAGCTTTCTTT,CASTRNTEAFF
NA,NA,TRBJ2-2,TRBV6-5,TGTGCCAGCAGTTACTCTCCTATACGAGGGGAGCTGTTTTTT,CASSYSPIRGELFF
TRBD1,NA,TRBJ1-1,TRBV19,TGTGCCAGTAGTGTGAGACAGGGGGGAGCGACTGAAGCTTTCTTT,CASSVRQGGATEAFF
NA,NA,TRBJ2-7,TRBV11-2,TGTGCCAGCAGCTTAGACGCGGCAACGAGCTCCTACGAGCAGTACTTC,CASSLDAATSSYEQYF
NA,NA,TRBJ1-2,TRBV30,TGTGCCTGGAGTGTTAACCAGATCCGGGGCTACACCTTC,CAWSVNQIRGYTF
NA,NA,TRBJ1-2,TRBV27,TGTGCCAGCAGTTTAAACCCTAACTATGGCTACACCTTC,CASSLNPNYGYTF
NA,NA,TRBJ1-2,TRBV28,TGTGCCAGCAGGGCCACCCAGGTTGGGGGCTACACCTTC,CASRATQVGGYTF
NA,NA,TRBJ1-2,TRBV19,TGTGCCAGTAGCAGGACAGCCGCCCTAAACTATGGCTACACCTTC,CASSRTAALNYGYTF
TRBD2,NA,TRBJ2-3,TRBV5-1,TGCGCCAGCAGAGCAGCGGGAGTGCCAGATACGCAGTATTTT,CASRAAGVPDTQYF
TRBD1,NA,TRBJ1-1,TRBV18,TGTGCCAGCTCATGGACAGGGGGCGGTTATGGGACTGAAGCTTTCTTT,CASSWTGGGYGTEAFF
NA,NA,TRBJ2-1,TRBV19,TGTGCCAGTAGTATAGAGAGGGGAGGCCCCTACAATGAGCAGTTCTTC,CASSIERGGPYNEQFF
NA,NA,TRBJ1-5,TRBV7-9,TGTGCCAGCAGCTTAGCACAGAATCAGCCCCAGCATTTT,CASSLAQNQPQHF
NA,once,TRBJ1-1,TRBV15,TGTGCCACCAGCAGAGACGACGACAGTAGCGCTGAAGCTTTCTTT,CATSRDDDSSAEAFF
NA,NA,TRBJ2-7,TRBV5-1,TGCGCCAGCAGCCGGGACACCCCTCACTACGAGCAGTACTTC,CASSRDTPHYEQYF
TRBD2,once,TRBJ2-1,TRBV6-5,TGTGCCAGCAGTTACTCTCAGGGACTAGCTAGCCATGAGCAGTTCTTC,CASSYSQGLASHEQFF
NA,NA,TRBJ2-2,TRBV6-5,TGTGCCAGCACCGAGACTAGGGCGAACACCGGGGAGCTGTTTTTT,CASTETRANTGELFF
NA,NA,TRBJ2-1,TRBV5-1,TGCGCCAGCAGCGGGGACGGCACCTTGCATCTCGATGAGCAGTTCTTC,CASSGDGTLHLDEQFF
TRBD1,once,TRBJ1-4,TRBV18,TGTGCCAGCTCACCGAACCGGGACAGCGAGGAAAAACTGTTTTTT,CASSPNRDSEEKLFF
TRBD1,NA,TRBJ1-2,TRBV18,TGTGCCAGCTCGTCGGGACAGGGCCAGTATGGCTACACCTTC,CASSSGQGQYGYTF
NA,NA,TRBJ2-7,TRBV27,TGTGCCAGCAGTTTATACTCGGCGAGTCGCGAGCAGTACTTC,CASSLYSASREQYF
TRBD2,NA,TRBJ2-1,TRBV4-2,TGTGCCAGCACCCGTATGACTAGCGGGAGGCGCAATGAGCAGTTCTTC,CASTRMTSGRRNEQFF
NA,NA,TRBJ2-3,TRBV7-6,TGTGCCAGCAGCTTGGGGGGACTTATCGGGGATACGCAGTATTTT,CASSLGGLIGDTQYF
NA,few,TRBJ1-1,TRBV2,TGTGCCAGCAGTGATGACAGTTCCACTGAAGCTTTCTTT,CASSDDSSTEAFF
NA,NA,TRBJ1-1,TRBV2,TGTGCCAGCAGACCCGGGACACCGAACACTGAAGCTTTCTTT,CASRPGTPNTEAFF
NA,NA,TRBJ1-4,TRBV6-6,TGTGCCAGCACAGAGGGGGCAACTAATGAAAAACTGTTTTTT,CASTEGATNEKLFF
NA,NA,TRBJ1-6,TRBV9,TGTGCCAGCAGCGTAGCCGAGAATTCACCCCTCCACTTT,CASSVAENSPLHF
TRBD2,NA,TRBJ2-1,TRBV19,TGTGCCAGTATGGGACTAGCGGCCTCCTACAATGAGCAGTTCTTC,CASMGLAASYNEQFF
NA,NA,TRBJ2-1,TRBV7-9,TGTGCCAGCAGCAAGGGGGATCGTGAGCAGTTCTTC,CASSKGDREQFF
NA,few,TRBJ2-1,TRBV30,TGTGCCTGGAGTGGGACTCCTCAAGTCAATGAGCAGTTCTTC,CAWSGTPQVNEQFF
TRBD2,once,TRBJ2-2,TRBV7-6,TGTGCCAGCAGCTCTACGGGGGGTAACACCGGGGAGCTGTTTTTT,CASSSTGGNTGELFF
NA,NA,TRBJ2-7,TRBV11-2,TGTGCCAGCAGAGATAACTTGGGCGGTTACGAGCAGTACTTC,CASRDNLGGYEQYF
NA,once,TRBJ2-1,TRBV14,TGTGCCAGCAGCCAAGTCTCTGGGACTGAGCAGTTCTTC,CASSQVSGTEQFF
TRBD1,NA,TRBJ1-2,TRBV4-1,TGCGCCAGCAGCCCACGGGACAGGGCGGGGAATGGCTACACCTTC,CASSPRDRAGNGYTF
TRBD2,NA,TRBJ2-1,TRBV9,TGTGCCAGCAGCGTAGCTCCGTCTAGCGGGACCAATGAGCAGTTCTTC,CASSVAPSSGTNEQFF
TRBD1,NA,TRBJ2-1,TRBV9,TGTGCCAGCAGCGCCCGACAGGGGGCGGTGGATGAGCAGTTCTTC,CASSARQGAVDEQFF
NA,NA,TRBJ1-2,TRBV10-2,TGCGCCAGCACGGGAGGGGGGTCCTATGGCTACACCTTC,CASTGGGSYGYTF
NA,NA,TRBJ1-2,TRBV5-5,TGTGCCAGCAGCTTGGTCGGCGGGACGAACTATGGCTACACCTTC,CASSLVGGTNYGYTF
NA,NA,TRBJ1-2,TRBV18,TGTGCCAGCTCACCACCCGGGGTTGGCTACACCTTC,CASSPPGVGYTF
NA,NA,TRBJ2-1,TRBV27,TGTGCCAGCAGTTTGGCTTCCTCCTACAATGAGCAGTTCTTC,CASSLASSYNEQFF
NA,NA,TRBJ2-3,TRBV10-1,TGCGCCAGCAGTGAGCTTGGAGGGCGCGCAGATACGCAGTATTTT,CASSELGGRADTQYF
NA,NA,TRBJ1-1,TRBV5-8,TGTGCCAGCAGCCTGGACGGAAGGGACACTGAAGCTTTCTTT,CASSLDGRDTEAFF
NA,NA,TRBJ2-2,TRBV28,TGTGCCAGCAGTACCCATGGCGACGCCGGGGAGCTGTTTTTT,CASSTHGDAGELFF
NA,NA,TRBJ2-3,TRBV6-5,TGTGCCAGCAGTTACCCTAGCGGCACAGATACGCAGTATTTT,CASSYPSGTDTQYF
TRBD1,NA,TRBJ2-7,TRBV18,TGTGCCAGCTCACCACGGACAGGGGGAACCTACGAGCAGTACTTC,CASSPRTGGTYEQYF
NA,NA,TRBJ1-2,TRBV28,TGTGCCAGCAGTTATAGCAGGGGATCGAATGGCTACACCTTC,CASSYSRGSNGYTF
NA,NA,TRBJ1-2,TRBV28,TGTGCCAGCAAATCCCGGTTCTATGGCTACACCTTC,CASKSRFYGYTF
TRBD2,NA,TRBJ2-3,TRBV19,TGTGCCAGTAGTGGAGTAGCGGGACTAGCAGATACGCAGTATTTT,CASSGVAGLADTQYF
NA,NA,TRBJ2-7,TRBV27,TGTGCCAGCAGTCCACGAGGTACCTACGAGCAGTACTTC,CASSPRGTYEQYF
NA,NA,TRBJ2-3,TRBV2,TGTGCCAGCAGTTGGACTCGTGCTAGCACAGATACGCAGTATTTT,CASSWTRASTDTQYF